This TCR beta chain comes out of a study of OX40 agonist ivuxolimab in advanced cancers. Some background on the complete study: Ivuxolimab, which targeted the costimulatory receptor OX40 (CD134), was an agonistic, fully human IgG2 monoclonal antibody. Intravenous ivuxolimab was administered to patients every 2 weeks at six dose levels: 0.01, 0.1, 0.3, 1.5, 3 and 10 mg/kg. Among the roughly 54 dose-escalation patients, about 20 had hepatocellular carcinoma, some 15 melanoma, 9 renal cell carcinoma and 9 head and neck cancer. In the dose-escalation cohort, about four fifths of patients were male, and the mean age was approximately 60 years with a range of about 20 to 80. Prior anti-PD-1, anti-PD-L1 or anti-CTLA-4 therapy was permitted, and approximately 39% of dose-escalation patients had received checkpoint inhibitors. Partial responses occurred in three dose-escalation patients, of whom one had hepatocellular carcinoma and two had cutaneous melanoma. Peripheral TCRbeta sequencing aimed to test whether ivuxolimab altered TCR sequence diversity and caused clonal T-cell expansion. The paper reports the monotherapy dose-escalation portion (N of about 51 patients) of the phase I ivuxolimab trial. Findings and caveats that apply to the study as a whole: Low levels of normalized T-cell clonal expansion were also shown by some nonresponding patients. Which antigens the clonally expanded peripheral T cells were specific for was not determined. At doses of 0.1 to 3.0 mg/kg, clonal expansion of both CD4+ and CD8+ blood T cells was observed from baseline to week 6. On average, CD8+ T cells showed more expanded clones than CD4+ T cells after ivuxolimab. Partial responders in the 0.1-3.0 mg/kg groups had among the lowest normalized peripheral clonal expansion, especially among CD8+ T cells.

To note about this clone: This receptor's antigen is unknown. No base quality information exists; no much larger clone differs at one position.

Reading the germline V gene gives CDR1 SGHVS and CDR2 FNYEAQ. V is trimmed back by 5 bases and J by 4 bases, and the junction contains 11 bases that no gene match accounts for. The CDR3 contains 15 residues, cysteine and phenylalanine counted. Solely the CDR3 DNA is kept, with 45 bases framed from the first base. Patients with a history of autoimmune disease or receiving systemic immunosuppression were excluded from the trial. In every dose cohort, peripheral blood was drawn for TCR sequencing at baseline, cycle 4 day 1, and cycle 7 day 1. Samples were obtained from an open-label, multicenter, first-in-human phase I dose-escalation trial of ivuxolimab. Adults with locally advanced or metastatic head and neck squamous cell, hepatocellular, melanoma or renal cell carcinoma were enrolled in the trial. Before TCR sequencing, CD4+ T cells and CD8+ T cells from peripheral blood were sorted into separate populations.

For sequencing of the TCRbeta CDR3 region, genomic DNA was extracted from the sorted cells. The immunoSEQ Assay was used for sequencing of TCRbeta CDR3 regions. In its TCRdb copy, this immuneACCESS table keeps in-frame sequences only and misses some clones. Where compared with another copy, unresolved V genes explain less than half of these, and the others have no known cause. This sample holds 94,000 or so clones; about four fifths were observed only once. The leading ten clones occupy under 6.5% of the sample. This clonotype was obtained from an adult with an advanced solid tumor such as melanoma, head and neck, liver or kidney cancer. Sequencing was performed on CD4+ or CD8+ T cells sorted from blood, taken in a trial of the OX40 agonist ivuxolimab. The rearrangement combines TRBV7-6 with TRBJ2-7, with TRBD2 identical over 7 junction bases. The CDR3 protein sequence reads: CASSPGGSGTYEQYF. The sequenced DNA is TGTGCCAGCAGCCCCGGGGGGAGCGGGACTTACGAGCAGTACTTC.